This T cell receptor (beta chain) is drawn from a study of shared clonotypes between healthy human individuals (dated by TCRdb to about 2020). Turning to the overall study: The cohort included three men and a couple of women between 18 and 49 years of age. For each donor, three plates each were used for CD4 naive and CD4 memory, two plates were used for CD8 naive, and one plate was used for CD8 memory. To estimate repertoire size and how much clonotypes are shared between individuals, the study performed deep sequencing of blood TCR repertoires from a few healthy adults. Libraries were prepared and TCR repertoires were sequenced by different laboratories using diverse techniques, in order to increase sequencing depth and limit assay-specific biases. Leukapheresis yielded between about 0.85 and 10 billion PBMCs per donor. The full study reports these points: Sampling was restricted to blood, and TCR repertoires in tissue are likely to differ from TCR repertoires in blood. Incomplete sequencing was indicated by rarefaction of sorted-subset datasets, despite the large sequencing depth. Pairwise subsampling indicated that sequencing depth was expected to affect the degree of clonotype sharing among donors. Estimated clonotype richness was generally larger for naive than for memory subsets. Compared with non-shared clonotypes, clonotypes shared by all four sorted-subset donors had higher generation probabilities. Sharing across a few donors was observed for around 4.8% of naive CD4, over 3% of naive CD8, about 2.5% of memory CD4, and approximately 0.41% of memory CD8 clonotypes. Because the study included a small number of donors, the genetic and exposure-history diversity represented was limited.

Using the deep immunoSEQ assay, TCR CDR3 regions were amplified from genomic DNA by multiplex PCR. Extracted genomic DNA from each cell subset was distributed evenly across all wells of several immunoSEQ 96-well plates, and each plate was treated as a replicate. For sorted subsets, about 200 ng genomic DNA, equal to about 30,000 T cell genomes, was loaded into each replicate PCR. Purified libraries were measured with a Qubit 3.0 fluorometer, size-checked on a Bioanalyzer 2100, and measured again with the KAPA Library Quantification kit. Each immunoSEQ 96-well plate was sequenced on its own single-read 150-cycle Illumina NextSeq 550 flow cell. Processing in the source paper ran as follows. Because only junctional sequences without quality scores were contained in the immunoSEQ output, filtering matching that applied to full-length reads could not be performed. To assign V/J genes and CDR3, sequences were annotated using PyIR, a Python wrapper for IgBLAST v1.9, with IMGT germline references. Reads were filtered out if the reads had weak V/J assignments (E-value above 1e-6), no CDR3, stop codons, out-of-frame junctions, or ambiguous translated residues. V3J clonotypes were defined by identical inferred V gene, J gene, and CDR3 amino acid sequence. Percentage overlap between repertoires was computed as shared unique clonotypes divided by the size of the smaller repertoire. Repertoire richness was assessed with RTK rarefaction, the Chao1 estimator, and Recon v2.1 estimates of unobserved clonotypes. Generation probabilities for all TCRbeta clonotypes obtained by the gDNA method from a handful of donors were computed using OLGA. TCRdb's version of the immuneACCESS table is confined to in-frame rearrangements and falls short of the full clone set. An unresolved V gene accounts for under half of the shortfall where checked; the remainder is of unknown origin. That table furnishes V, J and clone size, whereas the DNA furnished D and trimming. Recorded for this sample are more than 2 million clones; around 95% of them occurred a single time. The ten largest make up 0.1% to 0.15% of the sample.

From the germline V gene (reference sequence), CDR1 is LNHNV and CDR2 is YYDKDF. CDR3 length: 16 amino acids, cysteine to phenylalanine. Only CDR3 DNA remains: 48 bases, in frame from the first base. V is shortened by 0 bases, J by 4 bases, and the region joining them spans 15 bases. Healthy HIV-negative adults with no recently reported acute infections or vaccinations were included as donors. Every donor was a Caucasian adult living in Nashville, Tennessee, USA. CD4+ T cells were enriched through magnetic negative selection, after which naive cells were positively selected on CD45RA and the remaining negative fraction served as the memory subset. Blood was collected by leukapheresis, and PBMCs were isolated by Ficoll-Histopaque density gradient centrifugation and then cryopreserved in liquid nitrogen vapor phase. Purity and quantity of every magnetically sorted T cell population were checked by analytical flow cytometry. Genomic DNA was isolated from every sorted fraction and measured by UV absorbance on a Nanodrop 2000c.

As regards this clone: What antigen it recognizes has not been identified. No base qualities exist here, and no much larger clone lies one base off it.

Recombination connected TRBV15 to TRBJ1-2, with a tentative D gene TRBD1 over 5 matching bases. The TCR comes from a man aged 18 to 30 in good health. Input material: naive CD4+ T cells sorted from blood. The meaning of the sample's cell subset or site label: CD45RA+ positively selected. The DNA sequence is TGTGCCACCAGCAGAGATCAAGGTCAGGGCGGCTATGGCTACACCTTC. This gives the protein CATSRDQGQGGYGYTF.